The 20 T cell receptor beta chains reported below all come from one sample, sequenced in a study of identical twins. TCRdb fed the 5' RACE reads into MiXCR, producing one record per CDR3 protein. The sample includes around 280,000 distinct CDR3 sequences, more than 6.5% of them seen just once. These same records also appear under a second study, on yellow fever vaccine responses in identical twins.

The sequencing input was memory (CD45RO+) T cells sorted from blood. The receptors shown here come from a young woman in good health.

This sequence joins TRBV27 and TRBJ2-2; 12 bases match TRBD2. V was pared by 4 bases and J by 1 base, with 13 bases of the junction left unmatched. This CDR3 is built from 20 residues. Looked up from germline, CDR1 is MNHEY and CDR2 is SMNVEV (reference sequence). CDR3 in amino acids: CASSSHRASGRAGNTGELFF. CDR3 nucleotide sequence: TGTGCCAGCAGTTCACACCGTGCTAGCGGGAGGGCCGGGAACACCGGGGAGCTGTTTTTT.

The chain couples TRBV5-1 to TRBJ2-1, with 9 bases matching TRBD2. CDR3 length: 13 residues. Germline CDR1 is SGHRS and CDR2 is YFSETQ. After removal of 5 bases from V and 9 bases from J, the junction contained 6 bases not matched to a gene. The CDR3 DNA sequence: TGCGCCAGCAGGAGGCGGGAGGGCCCTGAGCAGTTCTTC. Translated, it gives CASRRREGPEQFF.

The J gene is TRBJ2-7, the V gene TRBV6-1; 7 bases are shared with TRBD1. This CDR3 is 14 amino acids long. V shed 6 bases, J shed 3 bases, and the junction held 8 bases outside the gene matches. The V gene's germline CDR1 is MNHNS and CDR2 SASEGT. CDR3: CASRQPGQSYEQYF. The CDR3, as DNA: TGTGCCAGCAGACAACCGGGACAGAGCTACGAGCAGTACTTC.

V usage is TRBV5-1 and J usage is TRBJ1-1; no clear D. CDR1 and CDR2 (germline): SGHRS, YFSETQ. V was clipped by 3 bases and J by 1 base, with 10 bases between them. The CDR3 covers 14 residues. As DNA, the CDR3 is TGCGCCAGCAGCTCGGGAGATAGGAACACTGAAGCTTTCTTT. Its protein is CASSSGDRNTEAFF.

This clonotype was seen a few times. The junction departs from germline at one end; a sequencing error may be responsible. The rearrangement joins TRBV7-8 to TRBJ2-2; D may correspond to TRBD1 or TRBD2 (5 bases each). The CDR3 consists of 16 residues. The germline CDR1 and CDR2 sequences are SGHVS and FQNEAQ. The CDR3 DNA sequence: TGCGCCAGCAGCTTAAGGGACGGAAGGAACACCGGGGAGCTGTTTTTT. Its protein is CASSLRDGRNTGELFF.

This chain links TRBV25-1 with TRBJ1-5; D might be TRBD1 (6 bases). Per the germline V gene, CDR1 is MGHDK and CDR2 is SYGVNS. CDR3 size: 16 residues. The V and J ends lost 3 bases and 0 bases respectively, with 12 bases between them. Written as DNA, the CDR3 is TGTGCCAGCAGTGAGGAAGGGGGGGATAGCAATCAGCCCCAGCATTTT. Translated: CASSEEGGDSNQPQHF.

This clonotype was seen only a few times. This chain links TRBV10-3 with TRBJ2-2; D unclear. Per germline, CDR1 ENHRY and CDR2 SYGVKD. The CDR3 is made up of 15 amino acids. The V end was cut by 6 bases, the J end by 2 bases, with 13 bases between. The CDR3 protein is CAIREQPANTGELFF. The CDR3 coding sequence is TGTGCCATCAGGGAACAGCCTGCCAACACCGGGGAGCTGTTTTTT.

This clonotype came up many times. This rearrangement joins TRBV11-2 to TRBJ2-1, with D perhaps TRBD1 or TRBD2 (6 bases each). Trimming pared 3 bases from V and 9 bases from J, leaving 15 bases between. This CDR3 region has 14 residues. Germline lookup yields CDR1 SGHAT and CDR2 FQNNGV. The CDR3 protein is CASSLGEGGGEQFF. CDR3 coding DNA: TGTGCCAGCAGCTTGGGCGAGGGGGGTGGTGAGCAGTTCTTC. Variable domain in full (rest from reference TRBV11-2 and TRBJ2-1): EAGVAQSPRYKIIEKRQSVAFWCNPISGHATLYWYQQILGQGPKLLIQFQNNGVVDDSQLPKDRFSAERLKGVDSTLKIQPAKLEDSAVYLCASSLGEGGGEQFFGPGTRLTVL.

This clonotype has a count of ten or more. CDR3 DNA sequence: TGTGCCAGCACCCTACAGGGTGCCTATAGCAATCAGCCCCAGCATTTT. Translated, it gives CASTLQGAYSNQPQHF. The chain recombines TRBV28 with TRBJ1-5, with D possibly matching TRBD1 (6 bases). The CDR3 has 16 amino acids. CDR1 is MDHEN and CDR2 is SYDVKM in the germline V gene. The V end lost 7 bases, the J end lost 0 bases, and 16 bases lay between the germline ends. Full variable domain (rest looked up from reference TRBV28 and TRBJ1-5): DVKVTQSSRYLVKRTGEKVFLECVQDMDHENMFWYRQDPGLGLRLIYFSYDVKMKEKGDIPEGYSVSREKKERFSLILESASTNQTSMYLCASTLQGAYSNQPQHFGDGTRLSIL.

The rearrangement links TRBV29-1 to TRBJ1-1; a weak D match, TRBD1 (6 bases). The CDR3 runs to 18 residues. Per germline, CDR1 SQVTM and CDR2 ANQGSEA. The V gene lost 6 bases and the J gene lost 0 bases, with 26 bases spanning the gap. The DNA of the CDR3 is TGCAGCGTCCCCGGTTTCCCCAGGGGAGGGGGGTTGAACACTGAAGCTTTCTTT. The encoded protein is CSVPGFPRGGGLNTEAFF.

In this sample, this clonotype turned up a few times. This chain joins TRBV7-9 and TRBJ2-7; D is unclear. The germline V and J ends were trimmed by 2 bases and 2 bases, with 7 bases remaining between them. The germline V gene has CDR1 SEHNR and CDR2 FQNEAQ (reference sequence). The length of the CDR3 is 13 residues. The CDR3 DNA reads as TGTGCCAGCAGCTTACAGGTAACCTACGAGCAGTACTTC. Its protein product is CASSLQVTYEQYF.

A few counts support this clonotype. The chain links TRBV2 to TRBJ2-1; TRBD1 matches at 9 bases. CDR1 and CDR2 from the germline V gene are SNHLY and FYNNEI. With V trimmed by 6 bases and J by 2 bases, 5 bases remained unmatched. The length of the CDR3 is 15 residues. The CDR3 sequence is CASREDRGPYNEQFF. DNA for the CDR3: TGTGCCAGCAGGGAGGACAGGGGCCCCTACAATGAGCAGTTCTTC.

This chain connects TRBV15 to TRBJ2-5; possible D gene TRBD2, 5 bases. V was pared by 1 base and J by 5 bases, with 14 bases between. The CDR3 has 15 residues. Germline values: CDR1 LNHNV, CDR2 YYDKDF (reference sequence). The CDR3 nucleotides read TGTGCCACCAGCAGAGTGGCACAGTCGGGGGAGACCCAGTACTTC. Protein product: CATSRVAQSGETQYF.

This clonotype was observed at least ten times. The chain is built from TRBV25-1 and TRBJ2-2, with D uncertain. This CDR3 region has 12 residues. CDR1 MGHDK and CDR2 SYGVNS come from the germline V gene. V lost 7 bases and J lost 9, with 12 bases in between. DNA of the CDR3: TGTGCCAGCACAGGTATAGAACGGGAGCTGTTTTTT. This translates into CASTGIERELFF. The full variable domain, in which reference TRBV25-1 and TRBJ2-2 provide the parts outside the CDR3, is EADIYQTPRYLVIGTGKKITLECSQTMGHDKMYWYQQDPGMELHLIHYSYGVNSTEKGDLSSESTVSRIRTEHFPLTLESARPSHTSQYLCASTGIERELFFGEGSRLTVL.

The gene calls are TRBV19 and TRBJ1-6; possible D gene TRBD1, 6 bases. CDR1 and CDR2 from the germline V gene are LNHDA and SQIVND (reference sequence). There are 13 residues in the CDR3. Between the trimmed V and J ends, which lost 9 bases and 12 bases, there was a span of 18 bases. CDR3 residues: CARYRDGVGPLHF. CDR3 bases: TGTGCCAGGTACAGGGATGGAGTCGGACCCCTCCACTTT.

This clonotype was counted ten times or more. This sequence joins TRBV5-1 and TRBJ2-1; 12 bases match TRBD2. The CDR3 contains 15 residues. Germline CDR1 SGHRS, CDR2 YFSETQ. With V trimmed by 4 bases and J by 8 bases, 7 bases remained unmatched. Here the CDR3 reads CASSETSGSWYEQFF. The CDR3 DNA sequence: TGCGCCAGCAGCGAGACTAGCGGGAGTTGGTATGAGCAGTTCTTC.

The chain is built from TRBV19 and TRBJ2-5; D is uncertain. CDR1 LNHDA and CDR2 SQIVND come from the germline V gene (reference sequence). This CDR3 contains 9 residues. V was clipped by 11 bases and J by 5 bases, with 6 bases between them. For the CDR3, the DNA is TGTGCCTCTCGGGAGACCCAGTACTTC. Translation gives CASRETQYF.

This clonotype was recorded a few times. Mismatch with germline at one junction end may stem from a read error. The V gene is TRBV15, the J gene TRBJ2-7, with D possibly TRBD1 on 6 matching bases. Looked up from germline, CDR1 is LNHNV and CDR2 is YYDKDF (reference sequence). The CDR3 contains 13 residues. The CDR3 reads CATGRQGSHEQYF. The CDR3 DNA reads TGTGCCACCGGCAGGCAGGGGAGCCACGAGCAGTACTTC.

This chain links TRBV28 with TRBJ1-5; no clear D. Germline V lookup: CDR1 MDHEN, CDR2 SYDVKM. The CDR3 contains 11 residues. Deletions cut 6 bases from V and 4 bases from J, with 4 bases between. The CDR3 spells CASRKNQPQHF. DNA of the CDR3: TGTGCCAGCAGGAAGAATCAGCCCCAGCATTTT. Combining the CDR3 with reference TRBV28 and TRBJ1-5 gives the whole variable domain DVKVTQSSRYLVKRTGEKVFLECVQDMDHENMFWYRQDPGLGLRLIYFSYDVKMKEKGDIPEGYSVSREKKERFSLILESASTNQTSMYLCASRKNQPQHFGDGTRLSIL.

This clonotype was recorded at least ten times. The V gene is TRBV5-1, the J gene TRBJ2-5; 9 positions agree with TRBD2. V lost 0 bases to trimming and J lost 1 base; unmatched junction nucleotides: 10. This CDR3 is 18 amino acids long. Germline V CDR1 and CDR2: SGHRS, YFSETQ. As DNA, the CDR3 is TGCGCCAGCAGCTTGGAGCTAGCGGGGAGACCGAGCCAAGAGACCCAGTACTTC. Translation gives CASSLELAGRPSQETQYF.